This is a list of T cell receptor beta chains from one sample in a study of CD8 T cells in ankylosing spondylitis. Using its own MiXCR run on the 5' RACE reads, TCRdb lists one record per CDR3 protein. The sample includes some 140,000 distinct CDR3 sequences, around 10% of them seen just once. The sample was blood, either unsorted or a sorted T cell fraction (not recorded which). The receptors were gathered from a female donor with ankylosing spondylitis or in good health (not recorded which). CDR3s include the opening cysteine and the closing phenylalanine or tryptophan. Each record gives: clone size, V gene, J gene, D gene, CDR3 protein, CDR3 DNA. A D gene is named only where the DNA matches it firmly. The listing skips clone size in some rows; elsewhere it reads once, few, many or a size class.

clone_size: NA
v_call: TRBV7-9
j_call: TRBJ1-1
d_call: NA
cdr3_aa: CASSQGLGGGPHTEAFF
cdr3_nt: TGTGCCAGCAGCCAGGGTTTAGGGGGGGGCCCGCACACTGAAGCTTTCTTT

clone_size: many
v_call: TRBV5-1
j_call: TRBJ2-1
d_call: TRBD2
cdr3_aa: CASSLGGGYNEQFF
cdr3_nt: TGCGCCAGCAGCTTGGGGGGGGGCTACAATGAGCAGTTCTTC

clone_size: many
v_call: TRBV20-1
j_call: TRBJ1-2
d_call: NA
cdr3_aa: CSASPRGTTYGYTF
cdr3_nt: TGCAGTGCTAGCCCCCGCGGGACAACCTATGGCTACACCTTC

clone_size: NA
v_call: TRBV13
j_call: TRBJ2-7
d_call: TRBD2
cdr3_aa: CASNPTLGGISYEQYF
cdr3_nt: TGTGCCAGCAACCCTACACTGGGAGGGATCTCCTACGAGCAGTACTTC

clone_size: few
v_call: TRBV7-9
j_call: TRBJ2-5
d_call: NA
cdr3_aa: CASSLGLGSAVPETQYF
cdr3_nt: TGTGCCAGCAGCTTAGGTTTAGGGAGCGCCGTCCCAGAGACCCAGTACTTC

clone_size: many
v_call: TRBV20-1
j_call: TRBJ2-3
d_call: TRBD2
cdr3_aa: CSGGLAGVDTQYF
cdr3_nt: TGCAGTGGTGGACTAGCGGGGGTTGATACGCAGTATTTT

clone_size: many
v_call: TRBV12-3/TRBV12-4
j_call: TRBJ2-1
d_call: TRBD1
cdr3_aa: CASSTGPGGNSYNEQFF
cdr3_nt: TGTGCCAGCAGTACCGGACCAGGGGGCAACTCCTACAATGAGCAGTTCTTC

clone_size: many
v_call: TRBV27
j_call: TRBJ2-1
d_call: NA
cdr3_aa: CASSLAGYSYNEQFF
cdr3_nt: TGTGCCAGCAGTCTAGCAGGTTACTCCTACAATGAGCAGTTCTTC

clone_size: many
v_call: TRBV5-5
j_call: TRBJ1-3
d_call: NA
cdr3_aa: CASSLVSRTDSGNTIYF
cdr3_nt: TGTGCCAGCAGCTTGGTCTCCCGAACAGACTCTGGAAACACCATATATTTT

clone_size: many
v_call: TRBV7-8
j_call: TRBJ2-7
d_call: NA
cdr3_aa: CASSLVQGGPEQYF
cdr3_nt: TGTGCCAGCAGCTTAGTTCAGGGCGGGCCTGAGCAGTACTTC

clone_size: many
v_call: TRBV12-3/TRBV12-4
j_call: TRBJ1-5
d_call: NA
cdr3_aa: CASSFGQYSNQPQHF
cdr3_nt: TGTGCCAGCAGTTTTGGACAGTATAGCAATCAGCCCCAGCATTTT

clone_size: many
v_call: TRBV2
j_call: TRBJ2-1
d_call: NA
cdr3_aa: CASNLRSSYNEQFF
cdr3_nt: TGTGCCAGCAACCTCCGGAGCTCCTACAATGAGCAGTTCTTC

clone_size: NA
v_call: TRBV7-3
j_call: TRBJ1-4
d_call: NA
cdr3_aa: CASSLTGADNEKLFF
cdr3_nt: TGTGCCAGCAGCTTAACCGGGGCCGATAATGAAAAACTGTTTTTT

clone_size: many
v_call: TRBV5-1
j_call: TRBJ1-1
d_call: NA
cdr3_aa: CASSGGQNTEAFF
cdr3_nt: TGCGCCAGCAGCGGGGGCCAGAACACTGAAGCTTTCTTT

clone_size: NA
v_call: TRBV20-1
j_call: TRBJ2-1
d_call: NA
cdr3_aa: CNANHRPTGKTYNEQFF
cdr3_nt: TGCAATGCTAACCACAGGCCTACCGGGAAAACCTACAATGAGCAGTTCTTC

clone_size: NA
v_call: TRBV5-5
j_call: TRBJ2-5
d_call: NA
cdr3_aa: CASSTDLLPETQYF
cdr3_nt: TGTGCCAGCAGCACAGACTTGCTCCCGGAGACCCAGTACTTC

clone_size: many
v_call: TRBV29-1
j_call: TRBJ1-2
d_call: TRBD1
cdr3_aa: CSVEDPGTGVYGYTF
cdr3_nt: TGCAGCGTTGAAGACCCCGGGACAGGGGTCTATGGCTACACCTTC

clone_size: many
v_call: TRBV5-1
j_call: TRBJ2-1
d_call: NA
cdr3_aa: CASSLAGISSYNEQFF
cdr3_nt: TGCGCCAGCAGCTTGGCCGGCATAAGCTCCTACAATGAGCAGTTCTTC

clone_size: many
v_call: TRBV10-3
j_call: TRBJ1-1
d_call: NA
cdr3_aa: CAISGDTDTEAFF
cdr3_nt: TGTGCCATCAGTGGGGACACGGACACTGAAGCTTTCTTT

clone_size: many
v_call: TRBV7-3
j_call: TRBJ2-3
d_call: TRBD1
cdr3_aa: CASSLKGAGRTDTQYF
cdr3_nt: TGTGCCAGCAGCTTAAAGGGGGCCGGGCGCACAGATACGCAGTATTTT

clone_size: NA
v_call: TRBV11-1
j_call: TRBJ2-5
d_call: TRBD1
cdr3_aa: CASSLAGKPLQGPIETQYF
cdr3_nt: TGTGCCAGCAGCTTAGCTGGGAAGCCTTTACAGGGGCCAATTGAGACCCAGTACTTC

clone_size: many
v_call: TRBV15
j_call: TRBJ1-4
d_call: TRBD1
cdr3_aa: CATSSTGDEKLFF
cdr3_nt: TGTGCCACCAGCAGTACAGGGGATGAAAAACTGTTTTTT

clone_size: many
v_call: TRBV3-1
j_call: TRBJ1-1
d_call: NA
cdr3_aa: CASSQAGLAGTEAFF
cdr3_nt: TGTGCCAGCAGCCAGGCGGGTCTTGCTGGGACTGAAGCTTTCTTT

clone_size: many
v_call: TRBV6-4
j_call: TRBJ2-3
d_call: TRBD2
cdr3_aa: CASSDSGGNTQYF
cdr3_nt: TGTGCCAGCAGTGACTCGGGGGGGAATACGCAGTATTTT

clone_size: many
v_call: TRBV6-5
j_call: TRBJ1-1
d_call: NA
cdr3_aa: CASSYSTLGSQGEAFF
cdr3_nt: TGTGCCAGCAGTTACAGTACCCTCGGGAGCCAAGGTGAAGCTTTCTTT

clone_size: many
v_call: TRBV12-3/TRBV12-4
j_call: TRBJ2-3
d_call: NA
cdr3_aa: CASSYPTTRGVGDTQYF
cdr3_nt: TGTGCCAGCAGCTACCCTACAACCCGAGGGGTAGGAGATACGCAGTATTTT

clone_size: NA
v_call: TRBV28
j_call: TRBJ1-6
d_call: NA
cdr3_aa: CASSLDTVIDNSPLHF
cdr3_nt: TGTGCCAGCAGTCTAGATACAGTGATCGATAATTCACCCCTCCACTTT

clone_size: NA
v_call: TRBV19
j_call: TRBJ2-5
d_call: TRBD2
cdr3_aa: CASSIQAGDGETQYF
cdr3_nt: TGTGCCAGTAGTATCCAAGCGGGGGACGGCGAGACCCAGTACTTC

clone_size: many
v_call: TRBV20-1
j_call: TRBJ1-6
d_call: NA
cdr3_aa: CSARGFQGRDDYNSPLHF
cdr3_nt: TGCAGTGCTAGAGGTTTTCAGGGTAGGGACGACTATAATTCACCCCTCCACTTT

clone_size: many
v_call: TRBV5-1
j_call: TRBJ2-7
d_call: TRBD1
cdr3_aa: CASSSAVGQNYEQYF
cdr3_nt: TGCGCCAGCAGCTCGGCCGTGGGACAGAACTACGAGCAGTACTTC

clone_size: many
v_call: TRBV28
j_call: TRBJ2-1
d_call: NA
cdr3_aa: CASSQGSNEQFF
cdr3_nt: TGTGCCAGCAGTCAGGGATCCAATGAGCAGTTCTTC

clone_size: many
v_call: TRBV5-1
j_call: TRBJ2-1
d_call: TRBD1
cdr3_aa: CASSPGQGYNEQFF
cdr3_nt: TGCGCCAGCAGCCCTGGACAGGGTTACAATGAGCAGTTCTTC

clone_size: many
v_call: TRBV5-1
j_call: TRBJ2-3
d_call: TRBD2
cdr3_aa: CASSSLLAPTDTQYF
cdr3_nt: TGCGCCAGCAGCTCGCTACTAGCGCCCACAGATACGCAGTATTTT

clone_size: many
v_call: TRBV28
j_call: TRBJ1-6
d_call: TRBD1
cdr3_aa: CASSSRDRASYNSPLHF
cdr3_nt: TGTGCCAGCAGTTCCCGGGACAGAGCCTCCTATAATTCACCCCTCCACTTT

clone_size: many
v_call: TRBV24-1
j_call: TRBJ2-7
d_call: NA
cdr3_aa: CATGDNSYEQYF
cdr3_nt: TGTGCCACGGGGGACAACTCCTACGAGCAGTACTTC

clone_size: NA
v_call: TRBV18
j_call: TRBJ2-5
d_call: NA
cdr3_aa: CASSLGQSKTQYF
cdr3_nt: TGTGCCAGCTCGCTTGGACAGTCCAAGACCCAGTACTTC

clone_size: many
v_call: TRBV5-1
j_call: TRBJ1-2
d_call: NA
cdr3_aa: CASSFRAGVNYGYTF
cdr3_nt: TGCGCCAGCAGCTTTCGGGCAGGGGTGAACTATGGCTACACCTTC

clone_size: many
v_call: TRBV4-1
j_call: TRBJ1-6
d_call: NA
cdr3_aa: CASSQDRGNSPLHF
cdr3_nt: TGCGCCAGCAGCCAAGACAGGGGAAATTCACCCCTCCACTTT

clone_size: NA
v_call: TRBV4-2
j_call: TRBJ2-3
d_call: NA
cdr3_aa: CASSQDTTDTQYF
cdr3_nt: TGTGCCAGCAGCCAAGATACCACAGATACGCAGTATTTT

clone_size: few
v_call: TRBV2
j_call: TRBJ2-4
d_call: TRBD2
cdr3_aa: CASSDTPGLAEIVAKNIQYF
cdr3_nt: TGTGCCAGCAGTGATACCCCCGGACTAGCGGAAATTGTAGCCAAAAACATTCAGTACTTC

clone_size: few
v_call: TRBV30
j_call: TRBJ2-1
d_call: TRBD2
cdr3_aa: CARGTTNEQFF
cdr3_nt: TGTGCCCGAGGGACTACAAATGAGCAGTTCTTC

clone_size: many
v_call: TRBV18
j_call: TRBJ1-1
d_call: NA
cdr3_aa: CASSPPGNTEAFF
cdr3_nt: TGTGCCAGCAGCCCTCCGGGGAACACTGAAGCTTTCTTT

clone_size: many
v_call: TRBV20-1
j_call: TRBJ2-7
d_call: TRBD1
cdr3_aa: CSARGQLSYEQYF
cdr3_nt: TGCAGTGCTAGGGGACAGCTTAGTTACGAGCAGTACTTC